A selection of T cell receptor beta chains follows, all from one sample in a study of neurological immune-mediated disorders. TCRdb itself ran the 5' RACE reads through MiXCR, one entry per CDR3 protein. The table includes about 21,000 distinct CDR3 sequences, 15% to 20% detected once. Material for sequencing was CD8+ T cells from blood. The receptors stem from a woman between 18 and 29 years old with multiple sclerosis. Both conserved end residues are part of each CDR3. The D gene is left open where the match is weak. Clone size is not always given. Where it is, it says once, few, many or a class for expanded clones.

d_call	j_call	v_call	clone_size	cdr3_nt	cdr3_aa
-	TRBJ2-1	TRBV12-3/TRBV12-4	many	TGTGCCAGCAGACGACAGGCCTACAATGAGCAGTTCTTC	CASRRQAYNEQFF
TRBD1	TRBJ2-5	TRBV10-3	many	TGTGCCATCAGTCGGACAGGGCAAGAGACCCAGTACTTC	CAISRTGQETQYF
-	TRBJ1-1	TRBV6-1	-	TGTGCCAGCAGTGATTTGTTGGGGATGAACACTGAAGCTTTCTTT	CASSDLLGMNTEAFF
-	TRBJ1-6	TRBV9	medium-sized	TGTGCCAGCAGCCTTGAATGGCGGGATTCACCCCTCCACTTT	CASSLEWRDSPLHF
TRBD2	TRBJ2-1	TRBV4-2	many	TGTGCCAGCAGCCAAGAGGTTAGCGGGGGCCGCAATGAGCAGTTCTTC	CASSQEVSGGRNEQFF
-	TRBJ1-3	TRBV5-1	-	TGCGCCAGCAGCTTGGAAGTCTCGGGAAACACCATATATTTT	CASSLEVSGNTIYF
TRBD1	TRBJ2-5	TRBV12-3/TRBV12-4	many	TGTGCCAGCAGTCCTTGGACAGGGAAAGAGACCCAGTACTTC	CASSPWTGKETQYF
TRBD2	TRBJ2-1	TRBV4-2	many	TGTGCCAGCAGCCAAGTTGGCGGGAGGGCCGTGGAATACAATGAGCAGTTCTTC	CASSQVGGRAVEYNEQFF
-	TRBJ1-2	TRBV28	medium-sized	TGTGCCAGCAGTTTCCCCGGGACAAACCTTAACTATGGCTACACCTTC	CASSFPGTNLNYGYTF
-	TRBJ2-1	TRBV5-1	many	TGCGCCAGCAGCTTGGGGTCTGGGTTAGGCAATGAGCAGTTCTTC	CASSLGSGLGNEQFF
-	TRBJ1-2	TRBV6-5	many	TGTGCCAGCAGCCTTACGGGGCCTTCCTATGGCTACACCTTC	CASSLTGPSYGYTF
TRBD1	TRBJ2-1	TRBV7-9	many	TGTGCCAGCAGCCAACCGGGACAGGGGTACAATGAGCAGTTCTTC	CASSQPGQGYNEQFF
-	TRBJ2-7	TRBV7-2	many	TGTGCCAGCAGCCCCCCAGGCTACGAGCAGTACTTC	CASSPPGYEQYF
-	TRBJ2-5	TRBV5-1	once	TGCGCCAGCAGCTTGGAACTTCAAGAGACCCAGTACTTC	CASSLELQETQYF
TRBD1	TRBJ2-3	TRBV29-1	many	TGCAGCGTCGTAGCCGGGACAGGCACAGATACGCAGTATTTT	CSVVAGTGTDTQYF
TRBD2	TRBJ2-1	TRBV9	many	TGTGCCAGCAGCGTCCCTATGGGGGAGGGAAACAATGAGCAGTTCTTC	CASSVPMGEGNNEQFF
-	TRBJ1-1	TRBV13	many	TGTGCCAGCAGCTTAGGGGGGACCTGGGGAACTGAAGCTTTCTTT	CASSLGGTWGTEAFF
-	TRBJ1-1	TRBV20-1	-	TGCAGTGCCGCCTTGTTGGGAGAAGCTTTCTTT	CSAALLGEAFF
TRBD1	TRBJ1-4	TRBV19	-	TGTGCCAGTAGCGGCCGGGGACAGATTAATGAAAAACTGTTTTTT	CASSGRGQINEKLFF
-	TRBJ2-1	TRBV13	few	TGTGCCAGCAGCAGAAACCCCCTCCCGGGGGATGAGCAGTTCTTC	CASSRNPLPGDEQFF
-	TRBJ2-1	TRBV7-3	few	TGTGCCAGCAGCTTAAATATGGCCAGAGAGCAGTTCTTC	CASSLNMAREQFF
TRBD1	TRBJ1-2	TRBV12-3/TRBV12-4	many	TGTGCCAGCAGTCCTAGGGGGCTGGTCTATGGCTACACCTTC	CASSPRGLVYGYTF
-	TRBJ2-1	TRBV5-4	-	TGTGCCAGCAGCCCCAGCTCCTACAATGAGCAGTTCTTC	CASSPSSYNEQFF
-	TRBJ1-1	TRBV7-9	once	-	CASSFYICSGPTGNTEAFF
-	TRBJ1-2	TRBV21-1	medium-sized	TGTGCCAGCAGCTCCAAGGGTAGGGATAACTATGGCTACACCTTC	CASSSKGRDNYGYTF
-	TRBJ2-3	TRBV20-1	medium-sized	TGCAGTGCCTCGGCCTCGGAGACAGATACGCAGTATTTT	CSASASETDTQYF
TRBD2	TRBJ2-4	TRBV7-9	many	TGTGCCAGCAGCTTTTCGTACGAGGGAGGGCCCAAAAACATTCAGTACTTC	CASSFSYEGGPKNIQYF
-	TRBJ2-5	TRBV28	many	TGTGCCAGCAGTGGCCACAAACAAGAGACCCAGTACTTC	CASSGHKQETQYF
-	TRBJ2-2	TRBV6-5	many	TGTGCCAGCAGTTTATGGGGTCGTGGGACCGGGGAGCTGTTTTTT	CASSLWGRGTGELFF
TRBD1	TRBJ1-2	TRBV20-1	-	TGCAGTGGGGACAGCGGTAACTATGGCTACACCTTC	CSGDSGNYGYTF
-	TRBJ2-4	TRBV20-1	many	TGCAGTGCGAGCTTCCGGATGGGGGCCAAAAACATTCAGTACTTC	CSASFRMGAKNIQYF
-	TRBJ1-3	TRBV20-1	many	TGCAGTGCTAGAGATGGGAGAGGGCCCATATCTGGAAACACCATATATTTT	CSARDGRGPISGNTIYF
-	TRBJ2-2	TRBV12-3/TRBV12-4	many	TGTGCCAGCAGTTCCTTACGTAGTTACTGGGAGCTGTTTTTT	CASSSLRSYWELFF
TRBD1	TRBJ2-2	TRBV5-5	many	TGTGCCAGCAGCCAAGACAGGGACCGCACGGCCGGGGAGCTGTTTTTT	CASSQDRDRTAGELFF
TRBD1	TRBJ2-5	TRBV4-3	many	TGCGCCAGCAGCCAATTCCGGGACAGGGTAGAGACCCAGTACTTC	CASSQFRDRVETQYF
-	TRBJ1-1	TRBV12-3/TRBV12-4	-	TGTGCCAGCAGTTTAGCCGAGACTTCAACTGAAGCTTTCTTT	CASSLAETSTEAFF